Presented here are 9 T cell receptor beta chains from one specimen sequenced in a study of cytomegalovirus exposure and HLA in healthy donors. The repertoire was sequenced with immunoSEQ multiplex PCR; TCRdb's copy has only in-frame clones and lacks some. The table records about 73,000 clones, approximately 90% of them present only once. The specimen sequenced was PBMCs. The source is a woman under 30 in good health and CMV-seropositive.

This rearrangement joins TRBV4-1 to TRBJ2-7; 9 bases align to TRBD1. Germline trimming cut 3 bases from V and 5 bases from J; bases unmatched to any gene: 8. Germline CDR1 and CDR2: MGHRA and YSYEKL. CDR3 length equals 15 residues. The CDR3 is CASSHPGTGPHEQYF. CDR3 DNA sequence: TGCGCCAGCAGCCACCCCGGGACAGGGCCCCACGAGCAGTACTTC.

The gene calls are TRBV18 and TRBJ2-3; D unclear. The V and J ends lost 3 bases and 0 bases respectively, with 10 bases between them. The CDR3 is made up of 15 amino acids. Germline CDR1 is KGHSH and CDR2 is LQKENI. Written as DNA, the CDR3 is TGTGCCAGCTCACCGACCGACTCAAGCACAGATACGCAGTATTTT. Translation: CASSPTDSSTDTQYF.

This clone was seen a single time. The CDR3: CASSPRRGDGELFF. In nucleotides, the CDR3 is TGTGCCAGTAGTCCGAGGCGGGGGGACGGGGAGCTGTTTTTT. The V gene is TRBV19, the J gene TRBJ2-2, with 8 bases identical to TRBD2. There are 14 residues in the CDR3. Unmatched junction bases numbered 6, after V lost 5 bases and J lost 7 bases. CDR1 is LNHDA, CDR2 SQIVND, per germline (reference sequence).

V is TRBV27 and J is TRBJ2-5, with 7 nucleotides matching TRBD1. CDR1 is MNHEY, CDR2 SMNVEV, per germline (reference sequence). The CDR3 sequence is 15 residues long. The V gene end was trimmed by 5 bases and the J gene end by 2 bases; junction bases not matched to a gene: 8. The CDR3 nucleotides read TGTGCCAGCAGTCCTGGGACAGCTCCTCAAGAGACCCAGTACTTC. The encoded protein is CASSPGTAPQETQYF.

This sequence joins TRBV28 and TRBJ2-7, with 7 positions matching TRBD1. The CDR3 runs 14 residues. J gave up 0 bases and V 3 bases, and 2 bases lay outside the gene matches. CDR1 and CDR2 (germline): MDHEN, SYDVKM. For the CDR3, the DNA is TGTGCCAGCAGTTTTTCAGGGGGCTCCTACGAGCAGTACTTC. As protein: CASSFSGGSYEQYF.

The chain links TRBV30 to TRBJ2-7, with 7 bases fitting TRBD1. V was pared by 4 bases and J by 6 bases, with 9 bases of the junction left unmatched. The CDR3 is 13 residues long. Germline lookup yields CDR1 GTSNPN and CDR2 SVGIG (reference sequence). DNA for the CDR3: TGTGCCTGGAAAGGGCAGGGGGTTGCCGAGCAGTACTTC. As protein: CAWKGQGVAEQYF.

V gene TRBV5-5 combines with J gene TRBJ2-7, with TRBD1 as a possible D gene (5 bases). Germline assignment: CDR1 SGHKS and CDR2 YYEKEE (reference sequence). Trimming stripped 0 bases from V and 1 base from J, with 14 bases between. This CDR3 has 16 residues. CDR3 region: CASSLEAGIRSYEQYF. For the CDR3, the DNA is TGTGCCAGCAGCTTGGAAGCAGGGATACGATCCTACGAGCAGTACTTC. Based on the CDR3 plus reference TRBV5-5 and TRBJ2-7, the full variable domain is DAGVTQSPTHLIKTRGQQVTLRCSPISGHKSVSWYQQVLGQGPQFIFQYYEKEERGRGNFPDRFSARQFPNYSSELNVNALLLGDSALYLCASSLEAGIRSYEQYFGPGTRLTVT.

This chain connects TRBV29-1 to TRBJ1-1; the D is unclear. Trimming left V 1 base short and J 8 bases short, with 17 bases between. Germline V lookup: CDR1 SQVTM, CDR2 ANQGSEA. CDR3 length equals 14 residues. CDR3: CSVEGRLVSGEAFF. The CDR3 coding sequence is TGCAGCGTTGAAGGGAGACTGGTCAGCGGGGAAGCTTTCTTT. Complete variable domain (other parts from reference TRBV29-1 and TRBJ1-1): SAVISQKPSRDICQRGTSLTIQCQVDSQVTMMFWYRQQPGQSLTLIATANQGSEATYESGFVIDKFPISRPNLTFSTLTVSNMSPEDSSIYLCSVEGRLVSGEAFFGQGTRLTVV.

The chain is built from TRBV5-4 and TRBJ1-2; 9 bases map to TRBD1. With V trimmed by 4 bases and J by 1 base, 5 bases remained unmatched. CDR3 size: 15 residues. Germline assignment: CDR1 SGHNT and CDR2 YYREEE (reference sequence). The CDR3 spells CASSVGQGFNYGYTF. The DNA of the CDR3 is TGTGCCAGCAGCGTTGGACAGGGGTTTAACTATGGCTACACCTTC.